This T cell receptor beta chain was captured by sequencing in a study of long-term antiretroviral therapy in people with HIV. Whole-study findings and limits: Clonal expansions arising prior to ART prevailed in the repertoire at every time point.

As regards this clone: What it binds is not known.

Survey-level resolution applied to immunoSEQ assay v3.0. Assay used: immunoSEQ multiplex PCR; TCRdb lists only in-frame clones, some missing. This sample has 20,000 to 25,000 clones, with roughly 91% found just once. Post-ART PBMC samples numbered at least two per donor, and pre-ART ones at least one. Until DNA extraction, the samples held between 1-10 million cryopreserved PBMC. V shed 5 bases, J shed 12 bases, and the junction held 20 bases outside the gene matches. This CDR3 is 17 amino acids long. Germline V gene sequence: CDR1 PRHDT, CDR2 FYEKMQ (reference sequence). The sequences come from unsorted PBMCs, collected 0.2 years before starting antiretroviral therapy. This TCR was sampled from a man between 18 and 35 years old with HIV. The rearrangement links TRBV13 to TRBJ2-7; 12 bases map to TRBD1. In nucleotides, the CDR3 is TGTGCCAGCAGCCACTTCCGGGACAGGGGGCTTAAGGGTGGGGCGTACTTC. It codes for CASSHFRDRGLKGGAYF.